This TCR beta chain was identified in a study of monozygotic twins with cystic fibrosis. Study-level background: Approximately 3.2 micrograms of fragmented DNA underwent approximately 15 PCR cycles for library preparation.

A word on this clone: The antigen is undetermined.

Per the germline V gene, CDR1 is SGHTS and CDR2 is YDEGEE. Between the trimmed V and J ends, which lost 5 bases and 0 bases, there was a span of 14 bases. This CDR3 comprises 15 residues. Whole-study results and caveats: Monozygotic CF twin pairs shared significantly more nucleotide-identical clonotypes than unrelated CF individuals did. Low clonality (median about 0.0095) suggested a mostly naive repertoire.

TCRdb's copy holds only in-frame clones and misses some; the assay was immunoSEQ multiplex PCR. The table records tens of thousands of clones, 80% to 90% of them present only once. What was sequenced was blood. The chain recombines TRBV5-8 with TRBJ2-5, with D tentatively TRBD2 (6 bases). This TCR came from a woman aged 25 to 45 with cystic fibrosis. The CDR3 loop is CASSPGDSYQETQYF. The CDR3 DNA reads TGTGCCAGCAGTCCGGGGGACTCGTACCAAGAGACCCAGTACTTC.